The sequence of this T cell receptor (beta chain) was determined in a study of monozygotic twins with inflammatory bowel disease (dated by TCRdb to between 2018 and 2021). A note on the overall study: The complete study included approximately 28 monozygotic twin pairs: 19 IBD-discordant Danish pairs and nine German pairs, of which four were IBD-concordant and five were IBD-discordant. Each individual had, on average, about 151 000 unique TCRalpha sequences and 181 000 unique TCRbeta sequences available for analysis. The search for disease-associated traits relied mainly on comparing IBD patients with their genetically identical healthy co-twins within discordant pairs.

The paper's findings and limits, for the study overall: The results gave no support for a single strong signal or clonotype linked to IBD. The analysis was unable to tell different T cell subtypes apart. Because patients received different immunosuppressive treatments, the repertoires may have picked up extra background noise and variability between individuals. Compared with healthy twins, IBD patients shared fewer clonotypes with other individuals, and the difference was most pronounced in patients with signs of disease activity. Repertoire similarity did not differ between concordant and discordant twins, possibly due to limited statistical power. A decrease in TCRbeta repertoire diversity, as measured by inverse Simpson index, was observed in IBD patients compared with their healthy co-twins.

Concerning this clonotype itself: Its antigen has not been determined.

From each donor, an approximately 2.4 ml peripheral blood sample was collected into PAXgene tubes and kept at -80 degrees C. Without T cell sorting, total RNA was isolated from whole blood using the PAXgene blood miRNA kit on an automated QIAcube. Peripheral blood from monozygotic twin pairs who were concordant or discordant for inflammatory bowel disease underwent deep TCRalpha and TCRbeta repertoire profiling using unique molecular barcoding. Smoking habits were recorded for all twin pairs, with individuals classified as current, former or never smokers. Library preparation used 5' RACE. The input for every TCR library was roughly 3,200 ng of total RNA. cDNA was synthesized with SMARTScribe reverse transcriptase in eight separate reactions per sample. During cDNA synthesis, unique molecular identifiers containing a 6-nucleotide sample barcode were introduced by template switching. TCRalpha and TCRbeta cDNA was amplified by two nested PCRs of around 16 and 10 cycles, with bead purification after each PCR. Before amplification, the cDNA was treated with uracil DNA-glycosylase and purified using the QIAquick PCR purification kit. The second PCR added Illumina TruSeq-compatible adapters along with sample-specific barcodes. TapeStation and Qubit were used to check library quality and concentration, and 4.5 to 6 ng of each library was pooled. Sequencing of the pooled libraries was done on an Illumina HiSeq2500 single-index Rapid Run using custom sequencing primers and 2 x 100 bp reads. Per the original workflow: MiGEC version 1.2.6 was used for UMI-based consensus assembly to correct PCR and sequencing errors. V(D)J alignment, clonotype assembly and CDR3 extraction were performed with MiXCR version 2.1.1. Normalisation of gene usage, clonotype sharing and MAIT/NKT TCR abundance was achieved by analysing the top 1000, 10 000 and 20 000 clonotypes per sample. Diversity was computed as the inverse Simpson index with the vegan R package after downsampling to 27 000 UMIs. Paired Mann-Whitney U tests were applied to discordant twin pairs, with Benjamini-Hochberg correction for multiple testing. Each CDR3 protein sequence appears as one entry after TCRdb reprocessed the reads, and no DNA is included. What appears here as the V and J calls and clone size reflects TCRdb's work, not the paper's. This specimen's table enumerates 90,000 to 110,000 distinct CDR3 sequences. The ten top clones hold 9.5% to 15% of the sample.

From its cysteine to its phenylalanine, the CDR3 spans 15 amino acids. No DNA sequence is on record. CDR1 and CDR2, per the germline V gene, are MNHEY and SVGAGI. This clonotype originated in a human donor with ulcerative colitis or Crohn's disease, or a healthy co-twin of an affected twin (not recorded which). The sequence links TRBV6-5 to TRBJ2-7; the TCRdb D gene call, TRBD1, has no DNA to confirm it. Sequencing input: blood. CDR3 protein: CASSYSSREQYFPYF.